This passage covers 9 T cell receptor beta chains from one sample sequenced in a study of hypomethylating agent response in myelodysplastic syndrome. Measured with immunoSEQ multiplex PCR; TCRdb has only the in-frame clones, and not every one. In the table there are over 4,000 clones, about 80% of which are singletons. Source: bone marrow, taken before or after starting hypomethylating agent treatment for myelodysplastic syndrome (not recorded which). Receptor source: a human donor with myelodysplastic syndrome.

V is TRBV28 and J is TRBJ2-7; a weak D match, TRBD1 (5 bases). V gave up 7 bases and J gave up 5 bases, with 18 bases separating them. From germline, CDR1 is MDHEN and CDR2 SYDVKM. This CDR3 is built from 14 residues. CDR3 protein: CASTLSGQGHEQYF. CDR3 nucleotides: TGTGCCAGCACCCTATCCGGGCAGGGCCACGAGCAGTACTTC.

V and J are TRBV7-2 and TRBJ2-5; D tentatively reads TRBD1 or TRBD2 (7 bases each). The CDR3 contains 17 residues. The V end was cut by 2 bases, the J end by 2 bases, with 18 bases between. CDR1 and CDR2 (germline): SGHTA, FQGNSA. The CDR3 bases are TGTGCCAGCAGCTTATCGGTCAGGGGGGGCGCACAAGAGACCCAGTACTTC. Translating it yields CASSLSVRGGAQETQYF. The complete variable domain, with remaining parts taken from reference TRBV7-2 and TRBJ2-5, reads GAGVSQSPSNKVTEKGKDVELRCDPISGHTALYWYRQSLGQGLEFLIYFQGNSAPDKSGLPSDRFSAERTGGSVSTLTIQRTQQEDSAVYLCASSLSVRGGAQETQYFGPGTRLLVL.

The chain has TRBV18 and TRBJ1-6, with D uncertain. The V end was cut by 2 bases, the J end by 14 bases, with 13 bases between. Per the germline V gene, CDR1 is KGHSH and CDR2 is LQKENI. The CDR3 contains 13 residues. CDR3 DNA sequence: TGTGCCAGCTCACCAGGATCCAGCGGAACCCTCCACTTT. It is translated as CASSPGSSGTLHF.

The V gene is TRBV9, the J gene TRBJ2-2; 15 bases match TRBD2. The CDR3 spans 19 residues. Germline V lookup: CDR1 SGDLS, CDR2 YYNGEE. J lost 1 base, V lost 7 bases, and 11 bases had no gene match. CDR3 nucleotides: TGTGCCAGCGCTCCTACCCAGGGACTAGCGGGGGGGAACACCGGGGAGCTGTTTTTT. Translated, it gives CASAPTQGLAGGNTGELFF.

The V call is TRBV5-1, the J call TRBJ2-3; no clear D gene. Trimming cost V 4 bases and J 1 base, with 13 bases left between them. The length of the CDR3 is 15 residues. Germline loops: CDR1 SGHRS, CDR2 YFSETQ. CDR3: CASSETQPGTDTQYF. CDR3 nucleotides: TGCGCCAGCAGCGAGACACAGCCGGGCACAGATACGCAGTATTTT.

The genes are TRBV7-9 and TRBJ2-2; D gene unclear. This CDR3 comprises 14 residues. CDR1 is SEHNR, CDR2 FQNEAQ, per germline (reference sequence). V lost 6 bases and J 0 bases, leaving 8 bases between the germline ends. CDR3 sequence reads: CASRGNANTGELFF. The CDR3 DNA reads TGTGCCAGCAGGGGGAACGCGAACACCGGGGAGCTGTTTTTT.

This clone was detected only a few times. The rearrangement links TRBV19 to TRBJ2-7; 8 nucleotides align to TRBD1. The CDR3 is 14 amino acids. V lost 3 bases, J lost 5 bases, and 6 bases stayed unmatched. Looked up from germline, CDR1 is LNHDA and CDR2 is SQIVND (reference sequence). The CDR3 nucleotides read TGTGCCAGTAGTATCCTCTTGGACAGGGACGAGCAGTACTTC. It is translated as CASSILLDRDEQYF.

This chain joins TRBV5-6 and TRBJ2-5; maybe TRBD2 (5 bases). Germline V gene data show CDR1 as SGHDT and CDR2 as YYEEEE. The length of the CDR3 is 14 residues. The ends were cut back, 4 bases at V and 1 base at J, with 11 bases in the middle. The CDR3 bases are TGTGCCAGCAGCCAAAGGCGGGTCCAAGAGACCCAGTACTTC. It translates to CASSQRRVQETQYF.

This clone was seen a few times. The DNA for the CDR3 is TGCGCCAGCAGCTTGATCTTCCGGGCCCAGATCAATTCACCCCTCCACTTT. This encodes CASSLIFRAQINSPLHF. The V call is TRBV5-1, the J call TRBJ1-6; D not resolved. The germline V gene encodes CDR1 SGHRS and CDR2 YFSETQ. The CDR3 totals 17 residues. V lost 1 base and J 7 bases, leaving 18 bases between the germline ends.